The 14 T cell receptor beta chains below were found in one sample sequenced in a study of T cell clonotyping in hematopoietic cell transplantation. The data were produced by immunoSEQ multiplex PCR, yet TCRdb's version contains in-frame clones alone and is incomplete. The repertoire holds roughly 42,000 clones, 94% seen once, with 0.7% to 0.95% in the top ten. What was sequenced was peripheral blood mononuclear cells. The receptors derive from a woman in her 50s in good health. Some clones in this sample may be carry-over from other donors' samples.

The chain links TRBV7-2 to TRBJ2-5; possible D gene TRBD2, 5 bases. The CDR3 has 13 amino acids. V lost 2 bases and J lost 4, with 8 bases in between. In germline, CDR1 is SGHTA, CDR2 FQGNSA. The CDR3 DNA reads TGTGCCAGCAGCTTAAGGCTAGCAGAGACCCAGTACTTC. Its translation is CASSLRLAETQYF.

The V gene is TRBV7-2, the J gene TRBJ2-7, with D uncertain. Trimming cost V 4 bases and J 0 bases, with 10 bases left between them. Germline CDR1 reads SGHTA; CDR2 reads FQGNSA. CDR3 length: 14 residues. CDR3 amino acids: CASSSDSDSYEQYF. CDR3 nucleotide sequence: TGTGCCAGCAGCTCCGACTCCGACTCCTACGAGCAGTACTTC.

The chain couples TRBV5-1 to TRBJ2-7; TRBD2 matches at 7 bases. CDR3 size: 15 residues. The trim removed 0 bases at V and 1 base at J, leaving 4 bases unmatched. Germline CDR1 reads SGHRS; CDR2 reads YFSETQ. The CDR3 DNA follows: TGCGCCAGCAGCTTGGCCGCTAGCGGTTCCTACGAGCAGTACTTC. It translates to CASSLAASGSYEQYF. The whole variable domain, filled in from reference TRBV5-1 and TRBJ2-7, reads KAGVTQTPRYLIKTRGQQVTLSCSPISGHRSVSWYQQTPGQGLQFLFEYFSETQRNKGNFPGRFSGRQFSNSRSEMNVSTLELGDSALYLCASSLAASGSYEQYFGPGTRLTVT.

The rearrangement links TRBV4-3 to TRBJ1-4, with D maybe TRBD1 (5 bases). This CDR3 contains 15 residues. CDR1 is LGHNA, CDR2 YSLEER, per germline. The V end lost 0 bases, the J end lost 8 bases, and 13 bases lay between the germline ends. CDR3 loop: CASSQDPGSPEKLFF. CDR3 in DNA: TGCGCCAGCAGCCAAGATCCAGGGAGCCCCGAAAAACTGTTTTTT.

The chain combines TRBV29-1 with TRBJ1-1; a possible D gene is TRBD1 (5 bases). Trimming stripped 7 bases from V and 5 bases from J, with 17 bases between. Germline V gene data show CDR1 as SQVTM and CDR2 as ANQGSEA. This CDR3 has 13 amino acids. The CDR3 coding sequence is TGCAGCGCAGGCCCACCGGGGGAAACTGAAGCTTTCTTT. It yields the protein CSAGPPGETEAFF.

The chain uses TRBV7-2 and TRBJ1-6; perhaps TRBD1 as D (5 bases). This CDR3 comprises 15 residues. CDR1 and CDR2 (germline): SGHTA, FQGNSA. The V end was cut by 7 bases, the J end by 8 bases, with 18 bases between. The CDR3 region is CASTNRGGTYSPLHF. Written as DNA, the CDR3 is TGTGCCAGCACCAATAGGGGCGGTACCTATTCACCCCTCCACTTT.

This chain uses TRBV7-3 with TRBJ2-2; D gene ambiguous. The CDR3 runs 14 residues. With 3 bases removed from V and 1 base from J, the gap between germline ends came to 6 bases. Germline CDR1 and CDR2: SGHTA and FQGTGA. CDR3 sequence: CASSLLLNTGELFF. The CDR3 coding sequence is TGTGCCAGCAGCTTGTTATTGAACACCGGGGAGCTGTTTTTT.

The chain links TRBV13 to TRBJ2-7; perhaps TRBD1 as D (6 bases). V was clipped by 4 bases and J by 5 bases, with 6 bases between them. Germline V gene lookup returns CDR1 PRHDT and CDR2 FYEKMQ (reference sequence). The CDR3 extends over 11 amino acids. The CDR3 coding sequence is TGTGCCAGCAGCTACAGGGACGAGCAGTACTTC. Its translation is CASSYRDEQYF.

The CDR3 here is CASSGGRQGAYGYTF. Written as DNA, the CDR3 is TGTGCCAGCAGTGGTGGAAGACAGGGTGCCTATGGCTACACCTTC. This chain uses TRBV25-1 with TRBJ1-2; 7 bases line up with TRBD1. V was pared by 4 bases and J by 4 bases, with 9 bases of the junction left unmatched. CDR1 and CDR2 (germline): MGHDK, SYGVNS. This CDR3 spans 15 amino acids.

This clone has only one observation. The V call is TRBV5-1, the J call TRBJ1-6; TRBD1 aligns across 9 bases. This CDR3 has 15 amino acids. V lost 1 base and J lost 6; bases outside the gene matches: 2. Per the germline V gene, CDR1 is SGHRS and CDR2 is YFSETQ. Here the CDR3 reads CASSLRQGVNSPLHF. In DNA form, the CDR3 reads TGCGCCAGCAGCTTGAGACAGGGGGTTAATTCACCCCTCCACTTT. Variable domain in full (rest from reference TRBV5-1 and TRBJ1-6): KAGVTQTPRYLIKTRGQQVTLSCSPISGHRSVSWYQQTPGQGLQFLFEYFSETQRNKGNFPGRFSGRQFSNSRSEMNVSTLELGDSALYLCASSLRQGVNSPLHFGNGTRLTVT.

This rearrangement joins TRBV4-3 to TRBJ2-1, with 8 nucleotides matching TRBD2. This CDR3 is built from 15 residues. Germline CDR1 is LGHNA and CDR2 is YSLEER. V was pared by 4 bases and J by 5 bases, with 7 bases of the junction left unmatched. The DNA of the CDR3 is TGCGCCAGCAGCCGAGAGCGGGGGCATAACAATGAGCAGTTCTTC. Protein sequence: CASSRERGHNNEQFF.

This chain links TRBV5-4 with TRBJ2-7; weak D call: TRBD2 (6 bases). V lost 4 bases and J lost 2, with 16 bases in between. CDR3 length equals 15 residues. The germline V gene has CDR1 SGHNT and CDR2 YYREEE (reference sequence). CDR3 loop: CASSPGRELAYEQYF. DNA of the CDR3: TGTGCCAGCAGCCCAGGTCGGGAGCTGGCCTACGAGCAGTACTTC. The variable domain in full, with the rest retrieved from reference TRBV5-4 and TRBJ2-7, is ETGVTQSPTHLIKTRGQQVTLRCSSQSGHNTVSWYQQALGQGPQFIFQYYREEENGRGNFPPRFSGLQFPNYSSELNVNALELDDSALYLCASSPGRELAYEQYFGPGTRLTVT.

The genes are TRBV9 and TRBJ1-6, with a possible D match to TRBD1 (6 bases). Germline CDR1 SGDLS, CDR2 YYNGEE. V lost 3 bases to trimming and J lost 8 bases, with 15 bases between them. CDR3 length: 15 amino acids. The CDR3 region has the DNA TGTGCCAGCAGCGCGGACAGCAGTAAGGATTCACCCCTCCACTTT. The encoded protein is CASSADSSKDSPLHF.

This chain uses TRBV4-3 with TRBJ1-2, with D possibly being TRBD1 (5 bases). Germline lookup yields CDR1 LGHNA and CDR2 YSLEER. This CDR3 comprises 14 residues. The V end was cut by 7 bases, the J end by 8 bases, with 20 bases between. The CDR3 coding sequence is TGCGCCAGCACCTTAGGGAGGGACGGTGACGGCTACACCTTC. As protein: CASTLGRDGDGYTF.